This is a list of T cell receptor beta chains from one sample in a study of monozygotic twins with inflammatory bowel disease. TCRdb re-called the 5' RACE reads and catalogs CDR3 proteins one per entry, DNA excluded. In all, the sample yields under 200,000 distinct CDR3 sequences. The sequenced sample consisted of blood. Receptors were obtained from a human donor with ulcerative colitis or Crohn's disease, or a healthy co-twin of an affected twin (not recorded which). Both conserved end residues are part of each CDR3.

length: 15
V: TRBV10-3
J: TRBJ2-2
CDR3: CAISASDANTGELFF

length: 13
V: TRBV28
J: TRBJ2-1
CDR3: CASSFIAPNEQFF

length: 16
V: TRBV7-2
J: TRBJ2-7
CDR3: CASSLDSAAGGNEQYF

length: 15
V: TRBV5-1
J: TRBJ1-2
CDR3: CASSQQTGQGYGYTF

length: 13
V: TRBV12-3/TRBV12-4
J: TRBJ1-5
CDR3: CASSRTADQPQHF

length: 14
V: TRBV4-2
J: TRBJ2-5
CDR3: CASSQWGVQETQYF

length: 14
V: TRBV12-3/TRBV12-4
J: TRBJ1-1
CDR3: CASSSEIGAPEAFF

length: 14
V: TRBV30
J: TRBJ2-2
CDR3: CAWSAGTDTGELFF

length: 15
V: TRBV5-1
J: TRBJ2-5
CDR3: CASSNGQIGKETQYF

length: 14
V: TRBV28
J: TRBJ2-7
CDR3: CASSSGTGFGEQYF

length: 14
V: TRBV20-1
J: TRBJ1-4
CDR3: CSAVGTGTNEKLFF

length: 16
V: TRBV5-1
J: TRBJ1-4
CDR3: CASSLGRSGDGEKLFF

length: 14
V: TRBV5-1
J: TRBJ2-1
CDR3: CASRGGTTDNEQFF

length: 16
V: TRBV7-9
J: TRBJ2-1
CDR3: CASSLGLGSSYNEQFF

length: 14
V: TRBV12-3/TRBV12-4
J: TRBJ1-2
CDR3: CASSLRGGGYGYTF

length: 13
V: TRBV20-1
J: TRBJ1-5
CDR3: CSAWTGGPQPQHF

length: 13
V: TRBV5-6
J: TRBJ2-7
CDR3: CASSLRGPYEQYF

length: 16
V: TRBV27
J: TRBJ2-3
CDR3: CASSKGLALSTDTQYF

length: 16
V: TRBV11-2
J: TRBJ2-1
CDR3: CASSLVAGVSGGEQFF

length: 14
V: TRBV28
J: TRBJ2-7
CDR3: CASSPSGRDYEQYF

length: 15
V: TRBV15
J: TRBJ2-2
CDR3: CATSRETEITGELFF

length: 14
V: TRBV7-9
J: TRBJ1-6
CDR3: CASSSHRENSPLHF

length: 12
V: TRBV5-6
J: TRBJ2-7
CDR3: CASSLAPNEQYF

length: 16
V: TRBV20-1
J: TRBJ2-1
CDR3: CSARGRSGSGYNEQFF

length: 15
V: TRBV18
J: TRBJ2-1
CDR3: CASSFGQGDNYEQFF

length: 15
V: TRBV5-1
J: TRBJ1-1
CDR3: CASSLVGDYGRVAFF

length: 14
V: TRBV5-1
J: TRBJ2-7
CDR3: CASSLADHTDEQYF

length: 15
V: TRBV7-2
J: TRBJ2-1
CDR3: CASSLVTGAYNEQFF

length: 15
V: TRBV5-1
J: TRBJ2-5
CDR3: CASSGPLGTMETQYF

length: 14
V: TRBV19
J: TRBJ2-7
CDR3: CASSIRRGGSEQYF

length: 16
V: TRBV4-1
J: TRBJ1-6
CDR3: CASSQTPGVPNSPLHF

length: 15
V: TRBV3-1
J: TRBJ1-6
CDR3: CASSQVRAGNSPLHF

length: 15
V: TRBV15
J: TRBJ2-2
CDR3: CATKGQAVNTGELFF

length: 16
V: TRBV9
J: TRBJ2-1
CDR3: CASSQASGLSYNEQFF

length: 15
V: TRBV15
J: TRBJ2-2
CDR3: CATSRRGQNTGELFF

length: 14
V: TRBV12-3/TRBV12-4
J: TRBJ2-2
CDR3: CASSPGSYTGELFF

length: 15
V: TRBV7-3
J: TRBJ2-1
CDR3: CASSLRLAGDNEQFF

length: 15
V: TRBV11-2
J: TRBJ2-5
CDR3: CASSPPSGGQETQYF

length: 14
V: TRBV7-2
J: TRBJ2-7
CDR3: CASRSAPGTYEQYF

length: 16
V: TRBV5-1
J: TRBJ2-7
CDR3: CASSLGTGFLSYEQYF

length: 15
V: TRBV3-1
J: TRBJ2-7
CDR3: CASSSDRGRLYEQYF

length: 14
V: TRBV5-5
J: TRBJ1-1
CDR3: CASIFLGMNTEAFF

length: 15
V: TRBV5-6
J: TRBJ1-1
CDR3: CASSPNTGAGTEAFF

length: 15
V: TRBV29-1
J: TRBJ1-3
CDR3: CSVEVRGLSGNTIYF

length: 14
V: TRBV5-1
J: TRBJ1-1
CDR3: CASGKDTPNTEAFF

length: 13
V: TRBV12-3/TRBV12-4
J: TRBJ2-3
CDR3: CASSLREGDTQYF

length: 19
V: TRBV10-3
J: TRBJ2-7
CDR3: CAISVGTTSGSYPTYEQYF

length: 15
V: TRBV10-3
J: TRBJ1-6
CDR3: CAIRQGSSYNSPLHF

length: 15
V: TRBV3-1
J: TRBJ2-2
CDR3: CASSWTMGASGELFF

length: 15
V: TRBV7-9
J: TRBJ2-1
CDR3: CASSLDQGFVDEQFF

length: 16
V: TRBV28
J: TRBJ2-7
CDR3: CASSFSSGSGSYEQYF

length: 16
V: TRBV7-3
J: TRBJ2-2
CDR3: CASSLTAKQGTGELFF

length: 15
V: TRBV21-1
J: TRBJ2-7
CDR3: CASSTPAGQAGEQYF